This TCR beta chain was recovered during a study of blood T cell repertoires in COVID-19. V lost 1 base and J lost 3; bases outside the gene matches: 6. Germline V gene lookup returns CDR1 SGHDN and CDR2 FVKESK. This CDR3 comprises 16 residues. Seattle's enrolled individuals joined amid active infection and were then monitored longitudinally. The assay was immunoSEQ multiplex PCR, and TCRdb's table has in-frame clones only and misses some. The table has under 250,000 clones, 80% to 95% seen once. Sequencing input: peripheral blood. This sequence was found in a man aged 55 to 69 with COVID-19, enrolled during active disease. The rearrangement links TRBV14 to TRBJ2-1; TRBD1 agrees at 7 bases. CDR3 in amino acids: CASSQVQGSYYNEQFF. For the CDR3, the DNA is TGTGCCAGCAGCCAAGTACAGGGGAGTTACTACAATGAGCAGTTCTTC.